This TCR beta chain comes out of a study of blood T cell repertoires in COVID-19. Study summary: The United States, Italy and Spain were the sources of the acute and convalescent COVID-19 samples.

The Seattle site enrolled patients during active infection and followed them longitudinally. V gave up 5 bases and J gave up 3 bases; unmatched junction bases: 4. The CDR3 is made up of 14 amino acids. Germline V CDR1 and CDR2: SEHNR, FQNEAQ (reference sequence). As handled by the study authors: The assay estimated nucleated cells by amplifying reference gene primers. Measured with immunoSEQ multiplex PCR; TCRdb has only the in-frame clones, and not every one. The V and J calls and clone size come from that table; D and trimming were worked out from the DNA. This sample yields some 220,000 clones, of which around 86% are seen a single time; less than 6% belongs to the top ten.

This clonotype originated in a woman in her 70s with COVID-19, enrolled during active disease. Source material: peripheral blood. The rearrangement joins TRBV7-9 to TRBJ2-3; TRBD1 matches at 8 bases. CDR3 in amino acids: CASSTQGATDTQYF. DNA of the CDR3: TGTGCCAGCAGCACCCAGGGGGCGACAGATACGCAGTATTTT.